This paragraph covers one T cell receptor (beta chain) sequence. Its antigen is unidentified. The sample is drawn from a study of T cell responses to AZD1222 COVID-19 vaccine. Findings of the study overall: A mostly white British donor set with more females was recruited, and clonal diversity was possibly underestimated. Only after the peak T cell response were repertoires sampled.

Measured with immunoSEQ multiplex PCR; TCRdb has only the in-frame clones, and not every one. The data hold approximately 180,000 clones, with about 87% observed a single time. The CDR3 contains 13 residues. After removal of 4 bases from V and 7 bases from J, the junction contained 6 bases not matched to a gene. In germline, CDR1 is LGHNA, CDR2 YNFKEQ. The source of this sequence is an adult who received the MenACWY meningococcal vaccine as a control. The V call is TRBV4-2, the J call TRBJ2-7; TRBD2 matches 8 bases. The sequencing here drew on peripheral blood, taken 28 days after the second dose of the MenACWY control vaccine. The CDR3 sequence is CASSPLSGAEQYF. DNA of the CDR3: TGTGCCAGCAGCCCCCTTAGCGGGGCGGAGCAGTACTTC.